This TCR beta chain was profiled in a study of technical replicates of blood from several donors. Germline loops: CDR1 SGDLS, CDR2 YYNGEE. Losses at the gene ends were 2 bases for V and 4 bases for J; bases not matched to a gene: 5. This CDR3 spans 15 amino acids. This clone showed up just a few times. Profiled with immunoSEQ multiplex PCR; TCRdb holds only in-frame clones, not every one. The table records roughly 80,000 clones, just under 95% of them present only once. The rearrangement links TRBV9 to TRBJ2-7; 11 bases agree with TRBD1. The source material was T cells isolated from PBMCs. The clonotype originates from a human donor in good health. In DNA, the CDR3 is TGTGCCAGCAGCGTGGGACAGGGGGTCCCTTACGAGCAGTACTTC. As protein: CASSVGQGVPYEQYF.